One T cell receptor (beta chain) is described in this entry. Its antigen is as yet unknown. These data belong to a study of T cell responses to AZD1222 COVID-19 vaccine. Whole-study findings and limits: Of the AZD1222 recipients, only 5 to 7 were seropositive at baseline. Only after the peak T cell response were repertoires sampled.

The CDR3 runs to 17 residues. Germline CDR1 KGHSH, CDR2 LQKENI. Trimming pared 6 bases from V and 4 bases from J, leaving 24 bases between. Here immunoSEQ multiplex PCR was the method, and the copy in TCRdb shows in-frame clones only, minus some. The table has about 200,000 clones, around 94% seen once. The clonotype originates from an adult who received the MenACWY meningococcal vaccine as a control. The specimen comprised peripheral blood, sampled 28 days after the second dose of the MenACWY control vaccine. V gene TRBV18 combines with J gene TRBJ2-5; D might be TRBD1 or TRBD2, each matching 5 bases. The CDR3 DNA reads TGTGCCAGCTCCCCCCCACGGGGCGATAACCGCGGAGAGACCCAGTACTTC. This gives the protein CASSPPRGDNRGETQYF. Full variable domain (remainder filled in from reference TRBV18 and TRBJ2-5): NAGVMQNPRHLVRRRGQEARLRCSPMKGHSHVYWYRQLPEEGLKFMVYLQKENIIDESGMPKERFSAEFPKEGPSILRIQQVVRGDSAAYFCASSPPRGDNRGETQYFGPGTRLLVL.